This T cell receptor beta chain was obtained from a study of neoadjuvant anti-PD-1 for oral cavity cancer. Study in general: Around day 43, patients without progression received a fourth nivolumab dose before surgery.

CDR3 size: 14 residues. Trimming took off 0 bases at V and 1 base at J, with 8 bases between the two ends. The germline gives CDR1 SGDLS, CDR2 YYNGEE. As for time point: after neoadjuvant nivolumab, at surgical resection. Points on this clone: No antigen is known for it. Within the sample, other DNA sequences also encode this same CDR3.

Sequencing used immunoSEQ multiplex PCR; TCRdb keeps in-frame clones, though not all of them. The top ten hold under 40% of the sample, which has tens of thousands of clones, 40% to 45% seen once. The study's findings and limits: Only a few patients per response group were TCR-analyzed; validation needed. Post-treatment tumors with larger preexisting clones showed more shrinkage.

The TCR originated in a person aged 35-79 years with oral cavity squamous cell carcinoma. Sequenced material: tumor tissue, taken after nivolumab (anti-PD-1) treatment. This chain joins TRBV9 and TRBJ2-7; D not certain. The CDR3 sequence: CASSVGPGSYEQYF. In nucleotides, the CDR3 is TGTGCCAGCAGCGTAGGCCCAGGATCCTACGAGCAGTACTTC. The full variable domain, rest sourced from reference TRBV9 and TRBJ2-7, is DSGVTQTPKHLITATGQRVTLRCSPRSGDLSVYWYQQSLDQGLQFLIQYYNGEERAKGNILERFSAQQFPDLHSELNLSSLELGDSALYFCASSVGPGSYEQYFGPGTRLTVT.